The 10 T cell receptor beta chains given below trace back to one sample, sequenced in a study of blood T cell repertoires in COVID-19. Measured with immunoSEQ multiplex PCR; TCRdb has only the in-frame clones, and not every one. This table holds roughly 140,000 clones, about 86% found once. The sample consisted of peripheral blood. These receptors were collected from a man between 65 and 80 years old with acute or convalescent COVID-19.

With respect to this clone: At one end the junction does not follow the germline gene, possibly because of a read error. V gene TRBV19 combines with J gene TRBJ1-1, with 10 bases aligning to TRBD1. Germline CDR1 and CDR2: LNHDA and SQIVND (reference sequence). The CDR3 consists of 16 residues. The CDR3 loop is CASSMAGTGVKTEAFF. The CDR3, as DNA: TGTGCCAGTAGTATGGCGGGGACAGGGGTGAAGACTGAAGCTTTCTTT.

The chain uses TRBV12-3 or TRBV12-4 and TRBJ2-7, with D possibly matching TRBD1 (6 bases). The CDR3 runs 12 residues. V shed 6 bases and J shed 2 bases, with 8 bases lying between them. This chain's CDR3 is CASSRGPYEQYF. For the CDR3, the DNA is TGTGCCAGCAGCAGGGGACCCTACGAGCAGTACTTC.

The chain employs TRBV28 and TRBJ2-3; 9 bases are shared with TRBD1. This CDR3 contains 14 residues. The junction had 4 bases not matched to a gene; V was cut back by 3 bases and J by 6 bases. Germline V lookup: CDR1 MDHEN, CDR2 SYDVKM. In nucleotides, the CDR3 is TGTGCCAGCAGTTTCCGGGACAGGGTGGATACGCAGTATTTT. Residues: CASSFRDRVDTQYF.

The chain employs TRBV19 and TRBJ2-5, with TRBD2 matching 7 bases. V lost 3 bases to trimming and J lost 3 bases; unmatched junction nucleotides: 10. CDR3 length: 16 amino acids. CDR1 is LNHDA, CDR2 SQIVND, per germline (reference sequence). The CDR3 nucleotides are TGTGCCAGTAGTATGCGCAATGGGCGGGAGAAAGAGACCCAGTACTTC. Protein sequence: CASSMRNGREKETQYF. The full variable domain, completed using reference TRBV19 and TRBJ2-5, is DGGITQSPKYLFRKEGQNVTLSCEQNLNHDAMYWYRQDPGQGLRLIYYSQIVNDFQKGDIAEGYSVSREKKESFPLTVTSAQKNPTAFYLCASSMRNGREKETQYFGPGTRLLVL.

The chain combines TRBV11-2 with TRBJ2-3, with D maybe TRBD2 (6 bases). There are 14 residues in the CDR3. Trimming stripped 7 bases from V and 4 bases from J, with 15 bases between. Per the germline V gene, CDR1 is SGHAT and CDR2 is FQNNGV. The DNA of the CDR3 is TGTGCCAGCAACAACGGGAGAGAGGCAGATACGCAGTATTTT. Its protein is CASNNGREADTQYF.

The DNA of the CDR3 is TGTGCCAGCAGCTATCGGCGGGGGCAGAACTATGGCTACACCTTC. Protein product: CASSYRRGQNYGYTF. The gene calls are TRBV5-6 and TRBJ1-2; D possibly corresponds to TRBD1 (6 bases). Germline V gene lookup returns CDR1 SGHDT and CDR2 YYEEEE. Deletions cut 3 bases from V and 2 bases from J, with 14 bases between. The CDR3 spans 15 residues.

This clone has just a few counts. The chain employs TRBV24-1 and TRBJ2-2, with 8 bases lining up with TRBD2. CDR3 length equals 16 residues. The germline V gene has CDR1 KGHDR and CDR2 SFDVKD. With 3 bases clipped from V and 2 bases from J, the junction kept 4 bases outside the gene matches. The CDR3 is CATSDNGLANTGELFF. In nucleotides, the CDR3 is TGTGCCACCAGTGATAATGGACTAGCCAACACCGGGGAGCTGTTTTTT.

The gene calls are TRBV28 and TRBJ1-6, with 8 positions matching TRBD1. CDR3 length: 16 residues. CDR1 is MDHEN and CDR2 is SYDVKM in the germline V gene. The V gene end was trimmed by 3 bases and the J gene end by 7 bases; junction bases not matched to a gene: 8. CDR3 residues: CASSLLRTGRNSPLHF. The DNA of the CDR3 is TGTGCCAGCAGTTTGCTCCGGACAGGGCGGAATTCACCCCTCCACTTT. Combining the CDR3 with reference TRBV28 and TRBJ1-6 gives the whole variable domain DVKVTQSSRYLVKRTGEKVFLECVQDMDHENMFWYRQDPGLGLRLIYFSYDVKMKEKGDIPEGYSVSREKKERFSLILESASTNQTSMYLCASSLLRTGRNSPLHFGNGTRLTVT.

The sample holds one count of this clone. The J gene is TRBJ2-1, the V gene TRBV6-2 or TRBV6-3; TRBD1 matches at 10 bases. The CDR3 is 15 residues long. Germline values: CDR1 MNHEY, CDR2 SVGEGT. With 2 bases clipped from V and 5 bases from J, the junction kept 3 bases outside the gene matches. CDR3 nucleotides: TGTGCCAGCAGTTACGGACAGGGGGGACACAATGAGCAGTTCTTC. Translating it yields CASSYGQGGHNEQFF.

The chain links TRBV19 to TRBJ2-2, with 10 bases lining up with TRBD2. CDR3 size: 16 residues. In germline, CDR1 is LNHDA, CDR2 SQIVND (reference sequence). Trimming at V came to 5 bases and at J to 1 base, leaving 4 bases not matched to a gene. CDR3 sequence: CASSPWTSGNTGELFF. DNA of the CDR3: TGTGCCAGTAGTCCTTGGACTAGCGGGAACACCGGGGAGCTGTTTTTT.